This TCR beta chain was obtained from a study of T cell responses to AZD1222 COVID-19 vaccine. Study-level points and caveats: Baseline serostatus was positive in only a handful of AZD1222 recipients.

Clones were sequenced by immunoSEQ multiplex PCR, and TCRdb holds only the in-frame ones, with some missing. The sample lists roughly 130,000 clones, 70% to 90% seen once, with about 1.5% in the top ten. The CDR3 is 18 residues long. The J segment lost 0 bases and the V segment lost 1 base, leaving 3 bases of the junction unmatched. Germline V gives CDR1 SGHNT, CDR2 YYREEE (reference sequence). Points on this clone: The antigen remains undetermined.

This material consisted of peripheral blood, taken on day 0 of AZD1222 vaccination. The TCR sequence derives from an adult in good health. The rearrangement links TRBV5-4 to TRBJ2-1; 14 positions match TRBD2. CDR3 bases: TGTGCCAGCAGCTTGCGGACTAGCGGGAGGCGCTCCTACAATGAGCAGTTCTTC. Translation gives CASSLRTSGRRSYNEQFF.